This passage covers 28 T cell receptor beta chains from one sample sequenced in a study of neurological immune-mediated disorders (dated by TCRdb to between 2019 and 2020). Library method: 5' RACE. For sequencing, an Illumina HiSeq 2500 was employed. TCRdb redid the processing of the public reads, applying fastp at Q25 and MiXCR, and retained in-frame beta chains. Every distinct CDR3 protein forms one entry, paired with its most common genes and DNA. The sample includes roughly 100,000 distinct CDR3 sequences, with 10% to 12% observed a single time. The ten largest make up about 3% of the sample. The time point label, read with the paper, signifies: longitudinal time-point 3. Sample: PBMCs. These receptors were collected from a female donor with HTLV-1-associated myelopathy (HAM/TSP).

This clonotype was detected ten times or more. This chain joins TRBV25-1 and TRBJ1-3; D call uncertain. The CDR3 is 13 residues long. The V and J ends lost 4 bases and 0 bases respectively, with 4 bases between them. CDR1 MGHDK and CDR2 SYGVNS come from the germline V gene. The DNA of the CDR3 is TGTGCCAGCAGTGTGGGCTCTGGAAACACCATATATTTT. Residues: CASSVGSGNTIYF.

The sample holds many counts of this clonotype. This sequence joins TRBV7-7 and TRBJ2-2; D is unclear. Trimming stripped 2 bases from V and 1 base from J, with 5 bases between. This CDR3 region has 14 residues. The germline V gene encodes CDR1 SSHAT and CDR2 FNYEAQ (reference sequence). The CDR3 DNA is TGTGCCAGCAGCTTACAAGTGAACACCGGGGAGCTGTTTTTT. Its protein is CASSLQVNTGELFF.

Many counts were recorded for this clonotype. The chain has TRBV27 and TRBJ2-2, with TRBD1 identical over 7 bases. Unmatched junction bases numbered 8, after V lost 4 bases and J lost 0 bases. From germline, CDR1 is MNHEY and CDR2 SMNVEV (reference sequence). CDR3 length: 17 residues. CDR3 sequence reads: CASSWDTGTANTGELFF. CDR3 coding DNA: TGTGCCAGCAGTTGGGACACCGGGACAGCGAACACCGGGGAGCTGTTTTTT.

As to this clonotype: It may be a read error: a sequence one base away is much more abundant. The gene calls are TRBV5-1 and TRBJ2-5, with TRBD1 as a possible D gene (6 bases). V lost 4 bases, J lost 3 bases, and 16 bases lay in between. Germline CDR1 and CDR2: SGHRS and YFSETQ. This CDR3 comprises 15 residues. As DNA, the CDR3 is TGCGCCAGCAGCCCCGGGACAAGGGGTAAAGAGACCCAGTACTTC. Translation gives CASSPGTRGKETQYF.

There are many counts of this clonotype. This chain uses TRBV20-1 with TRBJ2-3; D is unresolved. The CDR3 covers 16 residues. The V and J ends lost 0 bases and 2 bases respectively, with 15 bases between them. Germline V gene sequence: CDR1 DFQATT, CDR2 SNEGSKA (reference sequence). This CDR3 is CSARDLSRSSTDTQYF. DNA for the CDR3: TGCAGTGCTAGAGATCTATCGCGGAGCTCCACAGATACGCAGTATTTT.

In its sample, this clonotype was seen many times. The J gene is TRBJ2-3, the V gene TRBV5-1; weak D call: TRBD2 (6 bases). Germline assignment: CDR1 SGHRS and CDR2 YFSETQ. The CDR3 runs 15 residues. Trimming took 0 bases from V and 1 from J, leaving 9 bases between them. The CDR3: CASSLGSGGTDTQYF. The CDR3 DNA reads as TGCGCCAGCAGCTTGGGTTCGGGAGGCACAGATACGCAGTATTTT.

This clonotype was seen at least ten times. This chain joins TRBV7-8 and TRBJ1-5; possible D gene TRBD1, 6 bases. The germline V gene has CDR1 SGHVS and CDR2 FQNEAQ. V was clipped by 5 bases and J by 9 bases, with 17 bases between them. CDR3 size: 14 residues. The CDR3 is CASSHHREGRPQHF. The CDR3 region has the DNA TGTGCCAGCAGCCACCACAGGGAGGGTCGGCCCCAGCATTTT.

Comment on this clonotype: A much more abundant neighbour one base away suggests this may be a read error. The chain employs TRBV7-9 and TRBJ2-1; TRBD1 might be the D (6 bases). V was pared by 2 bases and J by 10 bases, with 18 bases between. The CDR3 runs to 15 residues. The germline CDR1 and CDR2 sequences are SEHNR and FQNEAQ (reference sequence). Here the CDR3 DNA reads TGTGCCAGCAGCTTAATCTTTCCGGGGACACTGGAGCAGTTCTTC. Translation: CASSLIFPGTLEQFF.

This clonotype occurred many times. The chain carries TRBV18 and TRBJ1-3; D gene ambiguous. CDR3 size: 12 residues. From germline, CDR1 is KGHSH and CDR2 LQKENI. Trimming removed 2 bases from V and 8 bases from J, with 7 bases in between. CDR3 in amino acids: CASSPRDHTIYF. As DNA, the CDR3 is TGTGCCAGCTCACCAAGGGATCACACCATATATTTT.

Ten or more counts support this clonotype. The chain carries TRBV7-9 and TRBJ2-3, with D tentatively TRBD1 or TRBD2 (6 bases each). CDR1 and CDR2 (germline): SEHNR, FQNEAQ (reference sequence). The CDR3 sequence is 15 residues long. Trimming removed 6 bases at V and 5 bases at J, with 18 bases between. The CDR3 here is CASSPFGGGRDTQYF. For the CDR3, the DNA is TGTGCCAGCAGTCCCTTCGGAGGGGGTAGAGATACGCAGTATTTT.

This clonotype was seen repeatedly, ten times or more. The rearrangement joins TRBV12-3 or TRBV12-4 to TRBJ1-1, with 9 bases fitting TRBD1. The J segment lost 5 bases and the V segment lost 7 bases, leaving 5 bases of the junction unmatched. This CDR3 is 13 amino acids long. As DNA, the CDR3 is TGTGCCAGCACCCGGACAGGGGCTACTGAAGCTTTCTTT. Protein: CASTRTGATEAFF.

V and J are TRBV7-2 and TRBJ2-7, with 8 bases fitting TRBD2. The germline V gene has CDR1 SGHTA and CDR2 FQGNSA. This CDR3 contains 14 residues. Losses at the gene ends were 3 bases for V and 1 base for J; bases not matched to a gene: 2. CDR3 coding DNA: TGTGCCAGCAGCTTCGGGGGGGCGTCCTACGAGCAGTACTTC. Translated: CASSFGGASYEQYF.

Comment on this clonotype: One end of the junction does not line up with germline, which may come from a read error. The CDR3 DNA reads as TGTGCCAGCAGCTCAAGGGGATTAAGCCAGTACAATGAGCAGATCTTC. Translation gives CASSSRGLSQYNEQIF. The rearrangement links TRBV11-2 to TRBJ2-1; tentative D call: TRBD1 (5 bases). Germline V lookup: CDR1 SGHAT, CDR2 FQNNGV. This CDR3 region has 16 residues.

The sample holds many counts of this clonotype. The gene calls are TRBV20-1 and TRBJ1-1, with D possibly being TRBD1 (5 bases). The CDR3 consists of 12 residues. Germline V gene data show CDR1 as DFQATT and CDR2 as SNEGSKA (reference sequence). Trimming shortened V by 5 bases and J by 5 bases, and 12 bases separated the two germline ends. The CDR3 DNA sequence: TGCAGTGCTCAGGGTGAAGGGACTGAAGCTTTCTTT. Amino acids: CSAQGEGTEAFF.

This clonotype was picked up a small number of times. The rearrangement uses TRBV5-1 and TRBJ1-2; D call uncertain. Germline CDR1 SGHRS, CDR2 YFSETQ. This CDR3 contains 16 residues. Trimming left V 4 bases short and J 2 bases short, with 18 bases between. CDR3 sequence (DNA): TGCGCCAGCAGCCCCGAGAAAAGGAACCTAAACTATGGCTACACCTTC. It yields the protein CASSPEKRNLNYGYTF.

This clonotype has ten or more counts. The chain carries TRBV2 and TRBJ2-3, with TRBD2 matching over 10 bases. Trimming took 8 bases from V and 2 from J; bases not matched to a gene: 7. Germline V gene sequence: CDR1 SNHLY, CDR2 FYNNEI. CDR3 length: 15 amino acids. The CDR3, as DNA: TGTGCCAGCTCACTTAGCGGGGGGACCACAGATACGCAGTATTTT. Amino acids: CASSLSGGTTDTQYF.

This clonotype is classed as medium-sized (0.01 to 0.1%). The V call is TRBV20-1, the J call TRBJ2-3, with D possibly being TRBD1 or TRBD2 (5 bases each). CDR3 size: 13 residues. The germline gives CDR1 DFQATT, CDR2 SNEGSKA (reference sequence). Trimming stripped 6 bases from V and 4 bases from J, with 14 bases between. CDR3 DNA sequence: TGCAGTGCCGGTACGGGGCAAGCAGATACGCAGTATTTT. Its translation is CSAGTGQADTQYF.

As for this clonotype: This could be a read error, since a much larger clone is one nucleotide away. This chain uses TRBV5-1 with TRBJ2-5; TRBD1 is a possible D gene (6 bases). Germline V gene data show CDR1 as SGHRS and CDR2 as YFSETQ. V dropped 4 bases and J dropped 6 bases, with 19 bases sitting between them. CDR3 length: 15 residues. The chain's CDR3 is CASSQSQGWGKTQYF. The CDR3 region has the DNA TGCGCCAGCAGCCAATCACAGGGTTGGGGCAAGACCCAGTACTTC.

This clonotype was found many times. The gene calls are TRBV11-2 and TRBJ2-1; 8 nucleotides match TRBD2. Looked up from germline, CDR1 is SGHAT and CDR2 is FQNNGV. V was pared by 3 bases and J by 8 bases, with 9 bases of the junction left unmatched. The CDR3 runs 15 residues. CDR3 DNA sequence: TGTGCCAGCAGCTTGGGAACTCCAGCGGGGGATGAGCAGTTCTTC. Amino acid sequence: CASSLGTPAGDEQFF.

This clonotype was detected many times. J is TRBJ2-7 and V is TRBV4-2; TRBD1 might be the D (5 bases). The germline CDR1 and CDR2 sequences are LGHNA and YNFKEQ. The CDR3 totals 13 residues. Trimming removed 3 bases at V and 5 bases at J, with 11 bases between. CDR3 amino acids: CASSHLQGDEQYF. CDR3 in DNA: TGTGCCAGCAGCCATCTCCAGGGCGACGAGCAGTACTTC.

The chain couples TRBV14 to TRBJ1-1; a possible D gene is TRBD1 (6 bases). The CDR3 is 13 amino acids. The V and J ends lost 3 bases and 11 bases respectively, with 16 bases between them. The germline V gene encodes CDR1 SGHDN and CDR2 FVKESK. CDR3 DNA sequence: TGTGCCAGCAGCCACCTTCTTGGCAGGGGTGCTTTCTTT. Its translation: CASSHLLGRGAFF. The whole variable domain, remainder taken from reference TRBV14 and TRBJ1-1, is EAGVTQFPSHSVIEKGQTVTLRCDPISGHDNLYWYRRVMGKEIKFLLHFVKESKQDESGMPNNRFLAERTGGTYSTLKVQPAELEDSGVYFCASSHLLGRGAFFGQGTRLTVV.

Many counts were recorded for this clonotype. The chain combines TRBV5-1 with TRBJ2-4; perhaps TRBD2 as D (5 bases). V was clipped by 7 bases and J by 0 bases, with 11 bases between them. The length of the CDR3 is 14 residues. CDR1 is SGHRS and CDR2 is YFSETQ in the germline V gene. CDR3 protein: CASQAGGAKNIQYF. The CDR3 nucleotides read TGCGCCAGCCAGGCGGGTGGAGCCAAAAACATTCAGTACTTC.

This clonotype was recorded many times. The CDR3 is CASSAETSGGFNEQFF. The CDR3 region has the DNA TGTGCCAGCAGTGCCGAAACTAGCGGGGGTTTCAATGAGCAGTTCTTC. The rearrangement uses TRBV27 and TRBJ2-1; 11 nucleotides match TRBD2. V gave up 5 bases and J gave up 6 bases; unmatched junction bases: 9. This CDR3 contains 16 residues. Germline CDR1 and CDR2: MNHEY and SMNVEV (reference sequence).

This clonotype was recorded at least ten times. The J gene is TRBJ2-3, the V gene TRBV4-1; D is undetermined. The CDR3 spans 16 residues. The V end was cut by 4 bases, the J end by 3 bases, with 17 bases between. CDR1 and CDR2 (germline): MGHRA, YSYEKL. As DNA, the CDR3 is TGCGCCAGCAGCCCGCGAGTGAGTGGGTCTACAGATACGCAGTATTTT. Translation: CASSPRVSGSTDTQYF.

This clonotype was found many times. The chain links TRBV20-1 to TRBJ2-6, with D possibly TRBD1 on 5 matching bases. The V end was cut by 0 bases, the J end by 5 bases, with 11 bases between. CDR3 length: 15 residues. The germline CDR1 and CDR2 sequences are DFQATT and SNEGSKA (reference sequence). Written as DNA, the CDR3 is TGCAGTGCTAGAGATCTCCAGGGCTGGGCCAACGTCCTGACTTTC. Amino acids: CSARDLQGWANVLTF.

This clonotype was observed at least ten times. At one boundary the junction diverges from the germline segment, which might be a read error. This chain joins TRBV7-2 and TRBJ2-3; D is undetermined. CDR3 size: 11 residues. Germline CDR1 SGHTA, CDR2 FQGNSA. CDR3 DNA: TGTGACAGCAGCTTTTTTGATACGCAGTATTTT. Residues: CDSSFFDTQYF.

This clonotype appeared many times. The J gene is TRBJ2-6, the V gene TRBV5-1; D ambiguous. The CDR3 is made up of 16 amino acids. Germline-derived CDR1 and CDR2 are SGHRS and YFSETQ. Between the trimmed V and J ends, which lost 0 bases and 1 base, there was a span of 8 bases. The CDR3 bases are TGCGCCAGCAGCTTGGGCCCCGCTTCTGGGGCCAACGTCCTGACTTTC. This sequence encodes CASSLGPASGANVLTF.

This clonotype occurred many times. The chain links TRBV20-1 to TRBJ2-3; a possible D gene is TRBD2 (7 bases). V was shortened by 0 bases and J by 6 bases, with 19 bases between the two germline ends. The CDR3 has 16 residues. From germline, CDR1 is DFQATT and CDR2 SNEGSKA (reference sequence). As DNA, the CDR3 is TGCAGTGCTAGAGATAGGTCGGGGGCGGGGGCGGATACGCAGTATTTT. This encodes CSARDRSGAGADTQYF.